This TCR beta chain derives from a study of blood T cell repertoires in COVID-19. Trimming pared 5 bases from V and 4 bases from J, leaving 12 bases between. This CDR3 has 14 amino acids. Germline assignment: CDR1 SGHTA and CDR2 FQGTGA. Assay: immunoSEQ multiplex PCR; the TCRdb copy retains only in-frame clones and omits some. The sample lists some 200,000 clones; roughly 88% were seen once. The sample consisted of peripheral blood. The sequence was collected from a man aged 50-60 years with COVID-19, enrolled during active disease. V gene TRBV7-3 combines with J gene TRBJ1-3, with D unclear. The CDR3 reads CASSPSNSGNTIYF. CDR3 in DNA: TGTGCCAGCAGCCCGTCAAACTCCGGAAACACCATATATTTT.